Following are 29 T cell receptor beta chains from one sample sequenced in a study of cytomegalovirus exposure and HLA in healthy donors. The PCR used 60 Vbeta and 13 Jbeta primers. Libraries were prepared by immunoSEQ multiplex PCR; TCRdb keeps only in-frame clonotypes and omits some of them. Of some 140,000 clones in the sample, roughly 77% were seen once. Sequencing was performed on PBMCs. These receptors originate from a female donor in good health and CMV-seronegative.

V usage is TRBV7-2 and J usage is TRBJ1-4; D gene unclear. There are 13 residues in the CDR3. CDR1 SGHTA and CDR2 FQGNSA come from the germline V gene. V was pared by 5 bases and J by 8 bases, with 12 bases between. In DNA form, the CDR3 reads TGTGCCAGCAGCGGAGGAGCGGGGGAAAAACTGTTTTTT. Translation: CASSGGAGEKLFF.

This chain links TRBV10-3 with TRBJ2-7; 7 positions match TRBD1. The trim removed 10 bases at V and 0 bases at J, leaving 15 bases unmatched. This CDR3 region has 16 residues. CDR1 ENHRY and CDR2 SYGVKD come from the germline V gene. CDR3 nucleotides: TGTGCCACCGAGGGCAACAGGGGCCAAATCTCCTACGAGCAGTACTTC. The encoded protein is CATEGNRGQISYEQYF.

This chain's CDR3 is CASSPPAGGQETQYF. CDR3 in DNA: TGTGCCAGCAGTCCCCCCGCAGGGGGCCAAGAGACCCAGTACTTC. The chain carries TRBV28 and TRBJ2-5; 7 bases are a match to TRBD1. This CDR3 is 15 amino acids long. J gave up 1 base and V 5 bases, and 7 bases lay outside the gene matches. From germline, CDR1 is MDHEN and CDR2 SYDVKM.

The rearrangement links TRBV2 to TRBJ2-1; 9 bases agree with TRBD1. The CDR3 length is 14 residues. Germline V CDR1 and CDR2: SNHLY, FYNNEI. The V segment lost 11 bases and the J segment 5 bases; nucleotides outside the gene matches: 10. CDR3 coding DNA: TGTGCCGCTAGGAGGTGGACAGGGGACAATGAGCAGTTCTTC. This sequence encodes CAARRWTGDNEQFF.

This chain links TRBV7-8 with TRBJ2-6, with 7 bases identical to TRBD1. Germline V gene lookup returns CDR1 SGHVS and CDR2 FQNEAQ. This CDR3 has 17 amino acids. V lost 5 bases and J lost 0; bases outside the gene matches: 7. DNA of the CDR3: TGTGCCAGCAGCCGCCGGGACAGTATCTCTGGGGCCAACGTCCTGACTTTC. It is translated as CASSRRDSISGANVLTF.

This rearrangement joins TRBV2 to TRBJ2-3; possibly TRBD1 for D (6 bases). Between the trimmed V and J ends, which lost 4 bases and 3 bases, there was a span of 8 bases. Germline CDR1 SNHLY, CDR2 FYNNEI. The CDR3 runs to 13 residues. The CDR3 spells CASSAQGTDTQYF. CDR3 bases: TGTGCCAGCAGTGCCCAGGGGACAGATACGCAGTATTTT.

The J gene is TRBJ2-3, the V gene TRBV4-1; TRBD2 agrees at 11 bases. After removal of 0 bases from V and 0 bases from J, the junction contained 5 bases not matched to a gene. The V gene's germline CDR1 is MGHRA and CDR2 YSYEKL. CDR3 length: 18 amino acids. Here the CDR3 reads CASSQETSGVTSTDTQYF. The CDR3 DNA follows: TGCGCCAGCAGCCAAGAGACTAGCGGGGTTACTAGCACAGATACGCAGTATTTT.

The chain joins TRBV29-1 to TRBJ2-3, with 7 positions matching TRBD2. Germline V lookup: CDR1 SQVTM, CDR2 ANQGSEA. This CDR3 contains 13 residues. V dropped 7 bases and J dropped 1; count of bases not matched to a gene: 5. The CDR3 DNA reads TGCAGCGGGAAGCGGGGTGGCACAGATACGCAGTATTTT. Its translation: CSGKRGGTDTQYF.

The chain carries TRBV15 and TRBJ1-3; D may be TRBD1 (5 bases). The CDR3 length is 16 residues. Germline CDR1 is LNHNV and CDR2 is YYDKDF (reference sequence). V was clipped by 0 bases and J by 8 bases, with 17 bases between them. In DNA form, the CDR3 reads TGTGCCACCAGCAGAGATTCGGACATCTTAGGGGACACCATATATTTT. As protein: CATSRDSDILGDTIYF. Full variable domain (outside the CDR3, taken from reference TRBV15 and TRBJ1-3): DAMVIQNPRYQVTQFGKPVTLSCSQTLNHNVMYWYQQKSSQAPKLLFHYYDKDFNNEADTPDNFQSRRPNTSFCFLDIRSPGLGDTAMYLCATSRDSDILGDTIYFGEGSWLTVV.

The CDR3 loop is CASSHGGEAFF. The CDR3 nucleotides are TGTGCCAGCAGTCACGGGGGTGAAGCTTTCTTT. The V call is TRBV6-5, the J call TRBJ1-1, with D perhaps TRBD1 (5 bases). CDR1 MNHEY and CDR2 SVGAGI come from the germline V gene. This CDR3 has 11 residues. V lost 5 bases to trimming and J lost 7 bases, with 8 bases between them.

The chain links TRBV4-1 to TRBJ2-7; D call uncertain. The CDR3 is 13 amino acids. Germline V gives CDR1 MGHRA, CDR2 YSYEKL. V was cut by 3 bases and J by 7 bases, with 13 bases left in between. For the CDR3, the DNA is TGCGCCAGCAGCCATCGCTATGCCTTGGAGCAGTACTTC. As protein: CASSHRYALEQYF.

The chain couples TRBV21-1 to TRBJ1-1; the tabulated D call, TRBD1, remains unverified against the DNA. TRBV21-1 is listed as a pseudogene. The CDR3 loop spans 11 amino acids. Written as DNA, the CDR3 is TGTGCCAGCAGCGGGACAGATGAAGCTTTCTTT. Translation gives CASSGTDEAFF.

This chain connects TRBV21-1 to TRBJ2-1; the table names TRBD1, a call not compared with the DNA. TRBV21-1 is a recognized pseudogene. The CDR3 consists of 18 residues. DNA of the CDR3: TGTGCCAGCAGCAAAGACCCGGGACAGGGCGTGTCCTACAATGAGCAGTTCTTC. Translated: CASSKDPGQGVSYNEQFF.

The chain combines TRBV4-1 with TRBJ2-7; possible D gene TRBD1, 5 bases. The CDR3 runs to 13 residues. Trimming took off 4 bases at V and 3 bases at J, with 10 bases between the two ends. Germline V lookup: CDR1 MGHRA, CDR2 YSYEKL. CDR3 sequence (DNA): TGCGCCAGCAGCCCAGGACAATACTACGAGCAGTACTTC. Protein: CASSPGQYYEQYF.

Remarks on this clone: The junction departs from the called germline gene at one end, perhaps through a read error. This chain links TRBV19 with TRBJ1-2; TRBD1 matches at 10 bases. The CDR3 is 17 residues long. From germline, CDR1 is LNHDA and CDR2 SQIVND (reference sequence). The DNA for the CDR3 is TGTGCCAGTAGGATGGACCCGCGACAGGGGGCCGGCTATGGCTGCACCTTC. It encodes CASRMDPRQGAGYGCTF.

The chain is built from TRBV19 and TRBJ2-6, with 7 bases identical to TRBD1. The CDR3 totals 17 residues. V was clipped by 1 base and J by 0 bases; unmatched bases: 3. Germline V lookup: CDR1 LNHDA, CDR2 SQIVND (reference sequence). CDR3 nucleotide sequence: TGTGCCAGTAGTATAGCCGACAGGGCCTCTGGGGCCAACGTCCTGACTTTC. Translation gives CASSIADRASGANVLTF.

The chain is built from TRBV2 and TRBJ1-1; 8 nucleotides agree with TRBD1. This CDR3 comprises 15 residues. The V gene end was trimmed by 1 base and the J gene end by 5 bases; junction bases not matched to a gene: 6. Germline values: CDR1 SNHLY, CDR2 FYNNEI. CDR3 loop: CASSEGTGWGTEAFF. CDR3 DNA sequence: TGTGCCAGCAGTGAAGGGACAGGGTGGGGGACTGAAGCTTTCTTT.

In this sample, this clone turned up a few times. The chain joins TRBV10-3 to TRBJ2-7; TRBD2 is a possible D gene (5 bases). This CDR3 is 14 amino acids long. V was cut by 4 bases and J by 0 bases, with 10 bases left in between. Germline lookup yields CDR1 ENHRY and CDR2 SYGVKD. The CDR3 DNA sequence: TGTGCCATCAGTGGTAGCGTGGGCTCCTACGAGCAGTACTTC. It translates to CAISGSVGSYEQYF.

This clone was detected only a few times. The CDR3 DNA reads as TGTGCCAGCAGCCGAAGTGCCCGAACAGCCACAGATACGCAGTATTTT. It specifies CASSRSARTATDTQYF. V and J are TRBV7-2 and TRBJ2-3, with D uncertain. V was pared by 5 bases and J by 2 bases, with 17 bases between. Germline V gene sequence: CDR1 SGHTA, CDR2 FQGNSA. CDR3 size: 16 residues.

The chain links TRBV5-4 to TRBJ2-7, with 14 bases lining up with TRBD2. This CDR3 is 16 amino acids long. Per the germline V gene, CDR1 is SGHNT and CDR2 is YYREEE (reference sequence). V was clipped by 7 bases and J by 2 bases; unmatched bases: 8. The CDR3 nucleotides read TGTGCCAGCTCGACCGGGACTAGCGGGGGCCCCTACGAGCAGTACTTC. Encoded protein: CASSTGTSGGPYEQYF.

The rearrangement joins TRBV14 to TRBJ2-3; 9 positions agree with TRBD2. CDR1 SGHDN and CDR2 FVKESK come from the germline V gene. After removal of 0 bases from V and 7 bases from J, the junction contained 11 bases not matched to a gene. The CDR3 loop spans 17 amino acids. The DNA for the CDR3 is TGTGCCAGCAGCCAAGATAACGTCGCGGGAGGGCTGCATACGCAGTATTTT. Protein sequence: CASSQDNVAGGLHTQYF.

This chain uses TRBV13 with TRBJ2-7; the match to TRBD1 covers 8 bases. The CDR3 consists of 14 residues. Per germline, CDR1 PRHDT and CDR2 FYEKMQ (reference sequence). Trimming took 4 bases from V and 3 from J; bases not matched to a gene: 5. The DNA of the CDR3 is TGTGCCAGCAGCTCGGACAGGGATCACTACGAGCAGTACTTC. It specifies CASSSDRDHYEQYF. The full variable domain, completed using reference TRBV13 and TRBJ2-7, is AAGVIQSPRHLIKEKRETATLKCYPIPRHDTVYWYQQGPGQDPQFLISFYEKMQSDKGSIPDRFSAQQFSDYHSELNMSSLELGDSALYFCASSSDRDHYEQYFGPGTRLTVT.

This clone appeared a single time. This chain's CDR3 is CASSFGATAYNEQFF. The CDR3 DNA is TGTGCCAGCAGCTTTGGGGCGACCGCCTACAATGAGCAGTTCTTC. The chain joins TRBV11-2 to TRBJ2-1; possible D gene TRBD1, 5 bases. CDR1 and CDR2 from the germline V gene are SGHAT and FQNNGV. V gave up 3 bases and J gave up 2 bases, with 11 bases separating them. The CDR3 sequence is 15 residues long.

The genes are TRBV4-1 and TRBJ2-3; TRBD1 is a possible D gene (5 bases). Germline loops: CDR1 MGHRA, CDR2 YSYEKL. V was cut by 2 bases and J by 0 bases, with 9 bases left in between. The CDR3 is made up of 15 amino acids. CDR3 nucleotides: TGCGCCAGCAGCCAAACGACAGCTAGCACAGATACGCAGTATTTT. As protein: CASSQTTASTDTQYF.

This chain links TRBV11-2 with TRBJ1-6; D possibly corresponds to TRBD1 (5 bases). The CDR3 is made up of 15 amino acids. Germline CDR1 reads SGHAT; CDR2 reads FQNNGV. Trimming took 8 bases from V and 10 from J, leaving 21 bases between them. CDR3 coding DNA: TGTGCCAGCGGGGCTATACGGGGGAAGGGATCACCCCTCCACTTT. Translating gives CASGAIRGKGSPLHF.

This clone was recorded once. This specimen includes other DNA sequences encoding the same CDR3. J is TRBJ2-7 and V is TRBV7-2; 9 positions match TRBD1. The CDR3 runs 15 residues. Per the germline V gene, CDR1 is SGHTA and CDR2 is FQGNSA. The trim removed 6 bases at V and 0 bases at J, leaving 6 bases unmatched. For the CDR3, the DNA is TGTGCCAGCAGTCGGGGACAGGGTTCCTCCTACGAGCAGTACTTC. It encodes CASSRGQGSSYEQYF.

This clone turned up a few times. The rearrangement uses TRBV29-1 and TRBJ1-5; maybe TRBD1 (5 bases). Trimming cost V 4 bases and J 4 bases, with 14 bases left between them. Germline CDR1 is SQVTM and CDR2 is ANQGSEA. CDR3 length equals 14 residues. The CDR3: CSVVIGDRNQPQHF. CDR3 coding DNA: TGCAGCGTTGTAATTGGAGACAGAAATCAGCCCCAGCATTTT.

The CDR3 bases are TGTGCCAGCAGCTTGGGACAGGGGTCTCCCTACGAGCAGTACTTC. It translates to CASSLGQGSPYEQYF. This chain joins TRBV7-2 and TRBJ2-7, with 10 bases matching TRBD1. Germline V CDR1 and CDR2: SGHTA, FQGNSA. The CDR3 totals 15 residues. With 3 bases clipped from V and 2 bases from J, the junction kept 4 bases outside the gene matches.

The V and J genes are TRBV9 and TRBJ1-1; D is uncertain. The CDR3 extends over 14 amino acids. The V and J ends lost 3 bases and 7 bases respectively, with 16 bases between them. Looked up from germline, CDR1 is SGDLS and CDR2 is YYNGEE. This CDR3 is CASSALPSAVEAFF. The CDR3 bases are TGTGCCAGCAGCGCACTCCCCTCCGCCGTTGAAGCTTTCTTT.